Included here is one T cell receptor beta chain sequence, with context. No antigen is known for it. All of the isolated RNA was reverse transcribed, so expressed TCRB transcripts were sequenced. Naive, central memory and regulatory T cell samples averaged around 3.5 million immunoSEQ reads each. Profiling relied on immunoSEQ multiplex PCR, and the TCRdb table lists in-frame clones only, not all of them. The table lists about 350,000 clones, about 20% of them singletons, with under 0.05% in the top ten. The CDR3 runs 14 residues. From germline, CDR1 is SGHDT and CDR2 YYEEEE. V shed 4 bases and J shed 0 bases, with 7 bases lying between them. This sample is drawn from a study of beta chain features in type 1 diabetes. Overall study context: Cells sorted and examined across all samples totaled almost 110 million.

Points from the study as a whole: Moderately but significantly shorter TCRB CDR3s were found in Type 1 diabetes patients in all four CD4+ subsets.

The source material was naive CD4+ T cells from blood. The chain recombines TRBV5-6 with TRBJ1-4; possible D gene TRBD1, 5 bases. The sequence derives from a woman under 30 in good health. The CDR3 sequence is CASSPTATNEKLFF. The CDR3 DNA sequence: TGTGCCAGCAGCCCGACAGCAACTAATGAAAAACTGTTTTTT.